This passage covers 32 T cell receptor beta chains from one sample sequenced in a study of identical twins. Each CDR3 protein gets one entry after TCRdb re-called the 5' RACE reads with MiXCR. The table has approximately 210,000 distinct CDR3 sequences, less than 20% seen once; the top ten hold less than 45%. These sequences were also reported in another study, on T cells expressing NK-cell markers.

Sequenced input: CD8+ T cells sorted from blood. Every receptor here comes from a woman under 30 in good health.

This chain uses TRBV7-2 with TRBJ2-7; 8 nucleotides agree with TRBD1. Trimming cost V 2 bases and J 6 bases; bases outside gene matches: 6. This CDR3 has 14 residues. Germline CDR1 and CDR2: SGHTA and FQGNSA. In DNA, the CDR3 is TGTGCCAGCAGCTTAAATCGACAGGGGTTCGAGCAGTACTTC. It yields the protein CASSLNRQGFEQYF.

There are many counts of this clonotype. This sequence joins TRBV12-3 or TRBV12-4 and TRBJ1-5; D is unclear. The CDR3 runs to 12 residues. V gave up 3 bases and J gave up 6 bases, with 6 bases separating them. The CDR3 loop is CASSFFGQPQHF. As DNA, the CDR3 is TGTGCCAGCAGTTTTTTTGGTCAGCCCCAGCATTTT.

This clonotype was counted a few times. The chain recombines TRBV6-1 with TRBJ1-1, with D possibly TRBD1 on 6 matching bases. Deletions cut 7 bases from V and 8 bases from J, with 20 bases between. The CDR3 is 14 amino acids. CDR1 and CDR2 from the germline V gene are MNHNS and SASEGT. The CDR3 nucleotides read TGTGCCAGCACTCCCCCCGGACAGCTCGAGGAAGCTTTCTTT. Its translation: CASTPPGQLEEAFF.

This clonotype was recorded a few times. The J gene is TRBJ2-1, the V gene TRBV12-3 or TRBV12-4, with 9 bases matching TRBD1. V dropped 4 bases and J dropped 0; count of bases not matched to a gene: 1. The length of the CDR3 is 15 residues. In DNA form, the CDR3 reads TGTGCCAGCAGTTGGACAGGGGCCTCCTACAATGAGCAGTTCTTC. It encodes CASSWTGASYNEQFF.

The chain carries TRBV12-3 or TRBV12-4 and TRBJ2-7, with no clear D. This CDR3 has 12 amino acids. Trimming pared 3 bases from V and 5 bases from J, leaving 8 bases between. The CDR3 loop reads CASSFILDEQYF. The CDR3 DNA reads TGTGCCAGCAGTTTCATCCTTGACGAGCAGTACTTC.

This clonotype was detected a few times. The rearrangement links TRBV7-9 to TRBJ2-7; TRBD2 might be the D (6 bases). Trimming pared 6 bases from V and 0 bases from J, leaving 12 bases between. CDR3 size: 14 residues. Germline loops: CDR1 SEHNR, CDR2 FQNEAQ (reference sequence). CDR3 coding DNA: TGTGCCAGCAGTGTAACCGGGAGCTCCTACGAGCAGTACTTC. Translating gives CASSVTGSSYEQYF.

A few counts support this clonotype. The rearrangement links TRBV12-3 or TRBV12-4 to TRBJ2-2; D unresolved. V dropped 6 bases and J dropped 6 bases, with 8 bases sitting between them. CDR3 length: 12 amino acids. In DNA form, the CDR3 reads TGTGCCAGCAGGGCCCGATCCGGGGAGCTGTTTTTT. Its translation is CASRARSGELFF.

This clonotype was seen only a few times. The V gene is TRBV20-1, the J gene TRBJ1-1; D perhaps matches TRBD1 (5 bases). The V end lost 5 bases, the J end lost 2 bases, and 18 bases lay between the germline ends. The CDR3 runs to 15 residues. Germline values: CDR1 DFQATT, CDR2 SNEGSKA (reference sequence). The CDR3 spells CSALEVRGINTEAFF. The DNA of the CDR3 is TGCAGTGCTCTTGAGGTTCGGGGGATCAACACTGAAGCTTTCTTT.

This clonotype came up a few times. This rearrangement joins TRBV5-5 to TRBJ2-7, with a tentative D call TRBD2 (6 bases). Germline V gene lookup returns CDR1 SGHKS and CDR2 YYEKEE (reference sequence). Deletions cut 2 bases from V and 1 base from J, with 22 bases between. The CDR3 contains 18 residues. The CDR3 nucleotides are TGTGCCAGCAGCTTCCATGGTATTGGTAGCGGAAGTTCCTACGAGCAGTACTTC. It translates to CASSFHGIGSGSSYEQYF.

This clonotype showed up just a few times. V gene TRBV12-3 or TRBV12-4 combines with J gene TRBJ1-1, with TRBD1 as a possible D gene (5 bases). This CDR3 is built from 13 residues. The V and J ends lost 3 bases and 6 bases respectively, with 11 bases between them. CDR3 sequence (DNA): TGTGCCAGCAGTTTCAGCAGGGTTGCTGAAGCTTTCTTT. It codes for CASSFSRVAEAFF.

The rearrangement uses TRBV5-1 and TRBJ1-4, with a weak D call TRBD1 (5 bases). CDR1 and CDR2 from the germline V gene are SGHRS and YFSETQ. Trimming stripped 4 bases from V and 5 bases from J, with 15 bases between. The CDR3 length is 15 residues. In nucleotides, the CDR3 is TGCGCCAGCAGCGCCTGGGGACCCCCAAATGAAAAACTGTTTTTT. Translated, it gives CASSAWGPPNEKLFF.

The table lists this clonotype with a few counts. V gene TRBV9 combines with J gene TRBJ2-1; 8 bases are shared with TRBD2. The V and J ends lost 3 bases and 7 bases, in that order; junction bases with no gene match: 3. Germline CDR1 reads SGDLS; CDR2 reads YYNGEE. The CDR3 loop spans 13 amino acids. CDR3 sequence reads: CASSGTSKNEQFF. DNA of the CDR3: TGTGCCAGCAGCGGGACTAGCAAGAATGAGCAGTTCTTC.

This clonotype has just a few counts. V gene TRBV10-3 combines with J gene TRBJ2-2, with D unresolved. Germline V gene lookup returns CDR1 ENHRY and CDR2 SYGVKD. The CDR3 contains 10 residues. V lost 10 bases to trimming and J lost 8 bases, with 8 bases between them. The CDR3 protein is CATTIGELFF. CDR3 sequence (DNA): TGTGCCACCACTATTGGGGAGCTGTTTTTT.

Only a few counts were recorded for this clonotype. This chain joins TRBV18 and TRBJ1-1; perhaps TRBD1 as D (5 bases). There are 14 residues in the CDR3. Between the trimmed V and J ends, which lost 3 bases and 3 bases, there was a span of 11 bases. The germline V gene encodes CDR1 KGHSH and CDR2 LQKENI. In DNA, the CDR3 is TGTGCCAGCTCACCGTCGGCGGGACACACTGAAGCTTTCTTT. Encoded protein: CASSPSAGHTEAFF.

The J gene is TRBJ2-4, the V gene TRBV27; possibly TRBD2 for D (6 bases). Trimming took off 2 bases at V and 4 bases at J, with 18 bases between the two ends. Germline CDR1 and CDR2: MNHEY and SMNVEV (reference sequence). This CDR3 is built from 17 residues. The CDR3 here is CASSLMALGRQKNIQYF. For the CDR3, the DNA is TGTGCCAGCAGTTTAATGGCTTTGGGGAGGCAAAAAAACATTCAGTACTTC.

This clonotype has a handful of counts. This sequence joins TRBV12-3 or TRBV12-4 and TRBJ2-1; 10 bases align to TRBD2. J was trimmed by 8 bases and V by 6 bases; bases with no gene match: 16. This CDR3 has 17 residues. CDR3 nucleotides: TGTGCCAGCAGCTCCCTAGGAGCGGGAGGGCCCAGGGATGAGCAGTTCTTC. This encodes CASSSLGAGGPRDEQFF.

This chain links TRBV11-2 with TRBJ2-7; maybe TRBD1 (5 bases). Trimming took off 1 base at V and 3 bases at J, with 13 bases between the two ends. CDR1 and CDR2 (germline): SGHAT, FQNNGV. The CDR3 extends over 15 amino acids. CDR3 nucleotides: TGTGCCAGCAGCTTAGGTCCAGGGCTACTCTACGAGCAGTACTTC. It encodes CASSLGPGLLYEQYF.

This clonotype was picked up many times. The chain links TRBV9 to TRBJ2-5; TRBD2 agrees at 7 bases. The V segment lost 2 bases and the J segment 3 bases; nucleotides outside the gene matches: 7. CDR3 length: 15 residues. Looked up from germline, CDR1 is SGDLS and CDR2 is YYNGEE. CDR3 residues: CASSVGTTAEETQYF. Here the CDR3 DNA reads TGTGCCAGCAGCGTGGGGACTACAGCAGAAGAGACCCAGTACTTC.

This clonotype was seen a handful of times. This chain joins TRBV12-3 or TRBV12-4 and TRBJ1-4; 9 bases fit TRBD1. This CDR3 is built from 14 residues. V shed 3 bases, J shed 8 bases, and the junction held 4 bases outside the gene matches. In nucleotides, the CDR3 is TGTGCCAGCAGTTTGGGACAGGGTGGGGAAAAACTGTTTTTT. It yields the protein CASSLGQGGEKLFF.

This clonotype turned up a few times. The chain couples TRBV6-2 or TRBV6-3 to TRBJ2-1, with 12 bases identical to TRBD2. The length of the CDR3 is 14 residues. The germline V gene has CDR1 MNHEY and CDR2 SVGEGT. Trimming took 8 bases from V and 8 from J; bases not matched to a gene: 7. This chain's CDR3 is CASGTGTSGYEQFF. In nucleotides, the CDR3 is TGTGCCAGCGGAACCGGGACTAGCGGGTATGAGCAGTTCTTC.

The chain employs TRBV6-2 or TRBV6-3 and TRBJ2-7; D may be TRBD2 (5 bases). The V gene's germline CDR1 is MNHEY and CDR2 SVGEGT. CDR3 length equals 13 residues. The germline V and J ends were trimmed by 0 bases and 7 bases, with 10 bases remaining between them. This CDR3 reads CASSYSSGLEQYF. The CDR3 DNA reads TGTGCCAGCAGTTACTCGAGCGGATTGGAGCAGTACTTC.

The CDR3 DNA follows: TGTGCCAGCAGCACCCTAGCGGGAAGCTACACAGATACGCAGTATTTT. Translation: CASSTLAGSYTDTQYF. The rearrangement joins TRBV7-9 to TRBJ2-3, with 9 bases that match TRBD2. This CDR3 has 16 amino acids. After removal of 5 bases from V and 2 bases from J, the junction contained 8 bases not matched to a gene. Germline lookup yields CDR1 SEHNR and CDR2 FQNEAQ (reference sequence).

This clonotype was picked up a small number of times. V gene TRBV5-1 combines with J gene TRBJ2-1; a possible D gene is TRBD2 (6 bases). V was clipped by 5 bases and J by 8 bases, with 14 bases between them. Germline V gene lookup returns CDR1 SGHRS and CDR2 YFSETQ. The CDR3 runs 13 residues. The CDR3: CASSHRRGDEQFF. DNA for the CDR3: TGCGCCAGCAGTCACAGGAGGGGCGATGAGCAGTTCTTC. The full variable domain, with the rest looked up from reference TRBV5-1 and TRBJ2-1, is KAGVTQTPRYLIKTRGQQVTLSCSPISGHRSVSWYQQTPGQGLQFLFEYFSETQRNKGNFPGRFSGRQFSNSRSEMNVSTLELGDSALYLCASSHRRGDEQFFGPGTRLTVL.

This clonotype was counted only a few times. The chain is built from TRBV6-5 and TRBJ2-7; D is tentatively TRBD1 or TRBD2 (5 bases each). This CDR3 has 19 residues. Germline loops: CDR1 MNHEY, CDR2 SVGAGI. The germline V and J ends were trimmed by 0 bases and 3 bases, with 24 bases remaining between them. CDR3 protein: CASSYSAGTAYTPNYEQYF. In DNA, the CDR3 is TGTGCCAGCAGTTACTCAGCCGGGACGGCATATACCCCCAACTACGAGCAGTACTTC.

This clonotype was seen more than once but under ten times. CDR3 DNA: TGTGCCAGCAGTCAAAACAGGGACCCCCAAGAGACCCAGTACTTC. It encodes CASSQNRDPQETQYF. The chain uses TRBV28 and TRBJ2-5; a weak D match, TRBD1 (6 bases). The germline V gene has CDR1 MDHEN and CDR2 SYDVKM. V gave up 5 bases and J gave up 1 base, with 14 bases separating them. There are 15 residues in the CDR3.

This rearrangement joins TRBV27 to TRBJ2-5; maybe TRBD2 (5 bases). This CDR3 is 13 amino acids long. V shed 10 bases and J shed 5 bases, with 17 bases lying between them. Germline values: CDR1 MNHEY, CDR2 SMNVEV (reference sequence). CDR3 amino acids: CATLDLPGETQYF. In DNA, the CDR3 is TGTGCCACCCTTGACCTGCCGGGGGAGACCCAGTACTTC.

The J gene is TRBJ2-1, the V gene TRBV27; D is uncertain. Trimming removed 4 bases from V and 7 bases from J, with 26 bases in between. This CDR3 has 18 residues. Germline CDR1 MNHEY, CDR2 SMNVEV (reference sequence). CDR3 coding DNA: TGTGCCAGCAGTTCGCGCCAAAAGGACCCTAGGGCCGGTAATGAGCAGTTCTTC. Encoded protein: CASSSRQKDPRAGNEQFF.

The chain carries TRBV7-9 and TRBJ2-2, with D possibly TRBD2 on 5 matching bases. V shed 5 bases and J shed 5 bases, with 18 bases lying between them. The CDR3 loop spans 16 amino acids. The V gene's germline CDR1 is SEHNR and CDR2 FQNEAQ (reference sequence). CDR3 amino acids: CASSPRDDSGTGELFF. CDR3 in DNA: TGTGCCAGCAGCCCCCGGGATGATAGTGGTACCGGGGAGCTGTTTTTT.

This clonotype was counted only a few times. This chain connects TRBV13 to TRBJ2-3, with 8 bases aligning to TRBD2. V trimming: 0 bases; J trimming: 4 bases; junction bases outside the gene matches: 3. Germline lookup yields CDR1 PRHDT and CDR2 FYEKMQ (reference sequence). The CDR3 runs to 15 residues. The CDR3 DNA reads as TGTGCCAGCAGCTTAGGGGGACTAGTCCCAGATACGCAGTATTTT. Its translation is CASSLGGLVPDTQYF.

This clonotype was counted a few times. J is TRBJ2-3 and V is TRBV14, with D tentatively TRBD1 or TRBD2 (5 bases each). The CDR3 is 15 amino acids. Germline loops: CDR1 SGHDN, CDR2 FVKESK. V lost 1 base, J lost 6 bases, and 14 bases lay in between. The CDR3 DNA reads TGTGCCAGCAGCCAAGCAGGGAGTAGAGGGGATACGCAGTATTTT. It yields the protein CASSQAGSRGDTQYF.

The CDR3 sequence is CASGETYSNYGYTF. CDR3 in DNA: TGTGCCAGCGGAGAGACGTATTCTAACTATGGCTACACCTTC. The chain couples TRBV2 to TRBJ1-2; D is unclear. Germline CDR1 SNHLY, CDR2 FYNNEI. Trimming cost V 8 bases and J 0 bases, with 13 bases left between them. There are 14 residues in the CDR3.

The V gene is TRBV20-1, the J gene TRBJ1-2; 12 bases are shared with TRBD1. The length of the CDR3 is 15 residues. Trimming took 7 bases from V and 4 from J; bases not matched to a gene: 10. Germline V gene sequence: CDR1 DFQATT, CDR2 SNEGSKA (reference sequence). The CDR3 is CSGHGTGGAFYGYTF. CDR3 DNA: TGCAGTGGCCATGGGACAGGGGGCGCTTTCTATGGCTACACCTTC.